The 28 T cell receptor beta chains given below trace back to one sample, sequenced in a study of memory CD8 T cells in hepatitis C reinfection. Time point described: late/post reinfection, 12 to 24 weeks after detection. No in vitro expansion preceded TCR sequencing of the sorted cells. Profiled with immunoSEQ multiplex PCR; TCRdb holds only in-frame clones, not every one. The sample includes approximately 46,000 clones, 75% to 90% of them seen just once. The sequencing sample was made of naive CD8+ T cells sorted from blood. The receptors here all came from a man between 18 and 35 years old with hepatitis C virus infection.

The rearrangement uses TRBV4-1 and TRBJ2-3; TRBD1 matches 8 bases. There are 17 residues in the CDR3. CDR1 MGHRA and CDR2 YSYEKL come from the germline V gene. V was clipped by 3 bases and J by 5 bases; unmatched bases: 13. The CDR3 region has the DNA TGCGCCAGCAGCCAGACTCCGCGGGACAGGAGATTAGATACGCAGTATTTT. It translates to CASSQTPRDRRLDTQYF.

The chain is built from TRBV7-9 and TRBJ1-6; D not resolved. CDR3 size: 12 residues. Germline CDR1 reads SEHNR; CDR2 reads FQNEAQ (reference sequence). V was clipped by 4 bases and J by 9 bases, with 7 bases between them. The CDR3 DNA follows: TGTGCCAGCAGCTCTGATAGTTCACCCCTCCACTTT. Translated: CASSSDSSPLHF.

Remarks on this clone: The junction shows a germline mismatch at one end, possibly a read error. The rearrangement joins TRBV6-6 to TRBJ2-2; 8 nucleotides agree with TRBD1. CDR3 length: 14 residues. Looked up from germline, CDR1 is MNHNY and CDR2 is SVGAGI (reference sequence). CDR3 sequence: CASSPTGATGGLFF. In DNA form, the CDR3 reads TGTGCCAGCAGTCCGACAGGGGCAACCGGGGGGCTGTTTTTT.

This chain joins TRBV5-6 and TRBJ2-7; D unclear. Trimming removed 0 bases at V and 0 bases at J, with 4 bases between. Germline V gene lookup returns CDR1 SGHDT and CDR2 YYEEEE. The CDR3 sequence is 13 residues long. CDR3 residues: CASSLGSSYEQYF. CDR3 DNA sequence: TGTGCCAGCAGCTTGGGTAGCTCCTACGAGCAGTACTTC.

The V and J genes are TRBV12-5 and TRBJ1-2, with D possibly matching TRBD1 (5 bases). In germline, CDR1 is LGHNT, CDR2 FRNRAP. Trimming cost V 5 bases and J 2 bases, with 9 bases left between them. The CDR3 consists of 13 residues. CDR3 sequence: CASGPDTNYGYTF. The CDR3 DNA is TGTGCTAGTGGTCCGGACACAAACTATGGCTACACCTTC.

The gene calls are TRBV29-1 and TRBJ2-5; 10 bases align to TRBD1. The CDR3 sequence is 12 residues long. V shed 6 bases, J shed 5 bases, and the junction held 3 bases outside the gene matches. The germline V gene has CDR1 SQVTM and CDR2 ANQGSEA. This chain's CDR3 is CSVRTGGETQYF. CDR3 DNA: TGCAGCGTCAGGACAGGGGGGGAGACCCAGTACTTC.

This clone has only one observation. The chain has TRBV14 and TRBJ1-2; no definite D call. CDR3 length: 14 amino acids. From germline, CDR1 is SGHDN and CDR2 FVKESK. Trimming removed 4 bases at V and 1 base at J, with 10 bases between. CDR3 sequence (DNA): TGTGCCAGCAGCCCCTCTCGCGATAACTATGGCTACACCTTC. Encoded protein: CASSPSRDNYGYTF. Looking up the rest from reference TRBV14 and TRBJ1-2 gives the full variable domain: EAGVTQFPSHSVIEKGQTVTLRCDPISGHDNLYWYRRVMGKEIKFLLHFVKESKQDESGMPNNRFLAERTGGTYSTLKVQPAELEDSGVYFCASSPSRDNYGYTFGSGTRLTVV.

The rearrangement uses TRBV18 and TRBJ2-1; a possible D gene is TRBD1 (5 bases). Trimming removed 4 bases from V and 9 bases from J, with 13 bases in between. The germline V gene encodes CDR1 KGHSH and CDR2 LQKENI. The CDR3 runs 13 residues. The CDR3 DNA reads TGTGCCAGCTCACTTAGTGGGGCTGGTGAGCAGTTCTTC. Its protein is CASSLSGAGEQFF.

The rearrangement joins TRBV27 to TRBJ2-7; TRBD2 matches 13 bases. Looked up from germline, CDR1 is MNHEY and CDR2 is SMNVEV (reference sequence). V lost 5 bases, J lost 6 bases, and 4 bases stayed unmatched. This CDR3 region has 14 residues. In DNA form, the CDR3 reads TGTGCCAGCAGTGGACTAGCGGGAGTAGGCGAGCAGTACTTC. Residues: CASSGLAGVGEQYF.

V is TRBV29-1 and J is TRBJ1-3; the D gene is possibly TRBD1 (5 bases). Per the germline V gene, CDR1 is SQVTM and CDR2 is ANQGSEA. V was pared by 6 bases and J by 4 bases, with 10 bases between. This CDR3 is built from 12 residues. CDR3 DNA: TGCAGCGTCGGGGACTTGGGAAACACCATATATTTT. Translating gives CSVGDLGNTIYF.

The genes are TRBV28 and TRBJ2-1; maybe TRBD2 (5 bases). This CDR3 is built from 16 residues. V was cut by 5 bases and J by 0 bases, with 14 bases left in between. Germline CDR1 and CDR2: MDHEN and SYDVKM. The CDR3 reads CASSLAQSNSYNEQFF. The CDR3 coding sequence is TGTGCCAGCAGTCTAGCCCAGTCTAACTCCTACAATGAGCAGTTCTTC.

The genes are TRBV5-4 and TRBJ2-2; the D gene is possibly TRBD1 (6 bases). V lost 4 bases to trimming and J lost 2 bases, with 12 bases between them. From germline, CDR1 is SGHNT and CDR2 YYREEE (reference sequence). The CDR3 has 15 amino acids. CDR3 sequence: CASSTTGTNTGELFF. DNA for the CDR3: TGTGCCAGCAGCACCACAGGGACCAACACCGGGGAGCTGTTTTTT.

This clone was recorded once. The chain combines TRBV2 with TRBJ2-1; 8 bases are a match to TRBD1. The length of the CDR3 is 14 residues. V trimming: 5 bases; J trimming: 4 bases; junction bases outside the gene matches: 4. CDR1 is SNHLY and CDR2 is FYNNEI in the germline V gene. The CDR3 protein is CASSLRGLYNEQFF. The CDR3 DNA sequence: TGTGCCAGCAGTCTCAGGGGGCTTTACAATGAGCAGTTCTTC.

This clone was counted once. The V call is TRBV7-3, the J call TRBJ2-5, with 8 bases identical to TRBD1. The ends lost 5 bases at V and 3 bases at J; junction bases unmatched: 2. The CDR3 contains 13 residues. Germline-derived CDR1 and CDR2 are SGHTA and FQGTGA. DNA for the CDR3: TGTGCCAGCAGCCTACAGGGGGAAGAGACCCAGTACTTC. Its translation: CASSLQGEETQYF.

V and J are TRBV2 and TRBJ2-7; D may be TRBD2 (6 bases). Germline V lookup: CDR1 SNHLY, CDR2 FYNNEI. V lost 7 bases, J lost 7 bases, and 20 bases lay in between. The CDR3 is 14 residues long. The CDR3 coding sequence is TGTGCCAGCATGCCGGACACACCGCGGGGAGAGCAGTACTTC. This codes for CASMPDTPRGEQYF.

CDR3 protein: CASSVTANNEQFF. The CDR3, as DNA: TGTGCCAGCAGCGTGACAGCCAACAATGAGCAGTTCTTC. The chain couples TRBV13 to TRBJ2-1; D is perhaps TRBD1 (5 bases). Trimming pared 5 bases from V and 5 bases from J, leaving 10 bases between. Germline CDR1 PRHDT, CDR2 FYEKMQ (reference sequence). The CDR3 totals 13 residues.

The rearrangement links TRBV27 to TRBJ2-7, with a tentative D call TRBD2 (5 bases). The V gene's germline CDR1 is MNHEY and CDR2 SMNVEV (reference sequence). V lost 8 bases to trimming and J lost 0 bases, with 23 bases between them. The CDR3 covers 17 residues. DNA for the CDR3: TGTGCCAGCTACGGCCGTTTGGAGGCCACTAGCTCCTACGAGCAGTACTTC. It codes for CASYGRLEATSSYEQYF.

Worth noting for this clone: A read error may produce the germline difference seen at one junction end. The chain carries TRBV2 and TRBJ2-5; D is uncertain. CDR1 and CDR2 from the germline V gene are SNHLY and FYNNEI. CDR3 length: 17 residues. DNA of the CDR3: TGTGCCAACAGTGAAGCAGGAGTGCCCTACTACCAAGAGACCCAGTACTTC. Its protein product is CANSEAGVPYYQETQYF. Complete variable domain (other parts from reference TRBV2 and TRBJ2-5): EPEVTQTPSHQVTQMGQEVILRCVPISNHLYFYWYRQILGQKVEFLVSFYNNEISEKSEIFDDQFSVERPDGSNFTLKIRSTKLEDSAMYFCANSEAGVPYYQETQYFGPGTRLLVL.

The CDR3 bases are TGTGCCAGCAGTTTTATAAGGTACAGTGACAGCGGCTACACCTTC. Translating it yields CASSFIRYSDSGYTF. This chain links TRBV28 with TRBJ1-2; D may be TRBD1 (5 bases). This CDR3 comprises 15 residues. Per the germline V gene, CDR1 is MDHEN and CDR2 is SYDVKM. V was pared by 3 bases and J by 8 bases, with 19 bases between.

CDR3 protein: CASTPQQGARDEQFF. The CDR3 DNA follows: TGTGCCAGCACACCCCAACAGGGGGCGCGTGATGAGCAGTTCTTC. The chain combines TRBV7-9 with TRBJ2-1, with 9 bases lining up with TRBD1. Germline CDR1 reads SEHNR; CDR2 reads FQNEAQ (reference sequence). The J segment lost 8 bases and the V segment lost 7 bases, leaving 12 bases of the junction unmatched. The CDR3 totals 15 residues.

V and J are TRBV5-1 and TRBJ1-2; 8 bases align to TRBD1. Per the germline V gene, CDR1 is SGHRS and CDR2 is YFSETQ. V gave up 5 bases and J gave up 3 bases; unmatched junction bases: 9. The CDR3 totals 15 residues. The CDR3 nucleotides are TGCGCCAGCAGGTACTCAGGGGGCGTAGACTATGGCTACACCTTC. Encoded protein: CASRYSGGVDYGYTF.

The chain links TRBV9 to TRBJ2-2; perhaps TRBD1 as D (5 bases). Trimming stripped 1 base from V and 9 bases from J, with 10 bases between. The germline CDR1 and CDR2 sequences are SGDLS and YYNGEE. CDR3 length: 13 amino acids. The CDR3, as DNA: TGTGCCAGCAGCGTAAGGCAGGACAGGGAGCTGTTTTTT. This sequence encodes CASSVRQDRELFF.

V usage is TRBV9 and J usage is TRBJ2-7; D remains ambiguous. This CDR3 has 13 residues. The V end lost 4 bases, the J end lost 0 bases, and 8 bases lay between the germline ends. CDR1 is SGDLS, CDR2 YYNGEE, per germline. The chain's CDR3 is CASSSGSSYEQYF. CDR3 nucleotide sequence: TGTGCCAGCAGCTCTGGTAGCTCCTACGAGCAGTACTTC.

The chain couples TRBV6-5 to TRBJ1-6; D unresolved. This CDR3 is built from 14 residues. The V end was cut by 2 bases, the J end by 7 bases, with 9 bases between. Germline V lookup: CDR1 MNHEY, CDR2 SVGAGI. CDR3 DNA: TGTGCCAGCAGTTACACTATCGTGAATTCACCCCTCCACTTT. Translation gives CASSYTIVNSPLHF.

The V call is TRBV10-3, the J call TRBJ2-3; D uncertain. The germline gives CDR1 ENHRY, CDR2 SYGVKD. The germline V and J ends were trimmed by 5 bases and 4 bases, with 13 bases remaining between them. The CDR3 spans 14 residues. The CDR3 is CAISTQYEADTQYF. CDR3 DNA: TGTGCCATCAGTACCCAGTACGAAGCAGATACGCAGTATTTT.

This chain uses TRBV7-9 with TRBJ1-1, with 9 nucleotides matching TRBD1. V gave up 5 bases and J gave up 5 bases; unmatched junction bases: 9. The CDR3 consists of 15 residues. Per the germline V gene, CDR1 is SEHNR and CDR2 is FQNEAQ (reference sequence). CDR3 bases: TGTGCCAGCAGCGCCCCCGGGACAGGGTTTACTGAAGCTTTCTTT. It codes for CASSAPGTGFTEAFF.

This clone has just one count. V is TRBV19 and J is TRBJ2-2; unclear D gene. The CDR3 sequence is 14 residues long. V was pared by 0 bases and J by 9 bases, with 11 bases between. Germline loops: CDR1 LNHDA, CDR2 SQIVND (reference sequence). CDR3 DNA: TGTGCCAGTAGTATAGATCCAGTTTCGTGGGAGCTGTTTTTT. Translated, it gives CASSIDPVSWELFF.

The chain employs TRBV18 and TRBJ2-7, with 8 positions matching TRBD1. This CDR3 is 16 amino acids long. Unmatched junction bases numbered 9, after V lost 1 base and J lost 4 bases. The germline gives CDR1 KGHSH, CDR2 LQKENI. CDR3 loop: CASSPRVAGGGYEQYV. The DNA of the CDR3 is TGTGCCAGCTCACCACGAGTAGCAGGGGGCGGTTACGAGCAGTACGTC.